The 5 T cell receptor beta chains below all came from one sample that was sequenced in a study of cytomegalovirus exposure and HLA in healthy donors. PCR amplification relied on 60 Vbeta primers (plus 13 Jbeta primers). Some clones are missing from TCRdb's copy, which holds only in-frame ones; the method was immunoSEQ multiplex PCR. The sample yields approximately 250,000 clones, around 84% seen once. Material for sequencing was PBMCs. The receptors were sampled from a girl aged 2 to 9 in good health and CMV-seronegative.

The rearrangement joins TRBV6-5 to TRBJ1-1; a possible D gene is TRBD1 (5 bases). The CDR3 covers 15 residues. In germline, CDR1 is MNHEY, CDR2 SVGAGI. The germline V and J ends were trimmed by 8 bases and 1 base, with 17 bases remaining between them. CDR3 in amino acids: CASLREGFSNTEAFF. CDR3 in DNA: TGTGCCAGCTTGCGGGAGGGGTTTTCGAACACTGAAGCTTTCTTT.

The chain uses TRBV12-5 and TRBJ2-7, with D maybe TRBD2 (9 bases). The CDR3 contains 16 residues. The germline V gene has CDR1 LGHNT and CDR2 FRNRAP. Trimming left V 5 bases short and J 3 bases short, with 20 bases between. CDR3 coding DNA: TGTGCTAGTGGTCCGCGGACAGGGCGGGAGGGCTACGAGCAGTACTTC. It translates to CASGPRTGREGYEQYF.

The chain joins TRBV15 to TRBJ2-5; D may be TRBD2 (6 bases). V was cut by 0 bases and J by 5 bases, with 7 bases left in between. The germline V gene encodes CDR1 LNHNV and CDR2 YYDKDF (reference sequence). The CDR3 runs 13 residues. CDR3 amino acids: CATSREGRETQYF. CDR3 coding DNA: TGTGCCACCAGCAGAGAAGGGAGGGAGACCCAGTACTTC. Together with reference TRBV15 and TRBJ2-5, the CDR3 gives the full variable domain: DAMVIQNPRYQVTQFGKPVTLSCSQTLNHNVMYWYQQKSSQAPKLLFHYYDKDFNNEADTPDNFQSRRPNTSFCFLDIRSPGLGDTAMYLCATSREGRETQYFGPGTRLLVL.

The rearrangement joins TRBV11-2 to TRBJ1-2; possible D gene TRBD1, 5 bases. The CDR3 has 13 amino acids. Trimming stripped 6 bases from V and 5 bases from J, with 13 bases between. The V gene's germline CDR1 is SGHAT and CDR2 FQNNGV. CDR3 region: CASRHDRSYGYTF. DNA of the CDR3: TGTGCCAGCAGACACGACAGATCTTATGGCTACACCTTC. Drawing the rest from reference TRBV11-2 and TRBJ1-2, the complete variable domain is EAGVAQSPRYKIIEKRQSVAFWCNPISGHATLYWYQQILGQGPKLLIQFQNNGVVDDSQLPKDRFSAERLKGVDSTLKIQPAKLEDSAVYLCASRHDRSYGYTFGSGTRLTVV.

V usage is TRBV4-2 and J usage is TRBJ2-3; 7 positions agree with TRBD2. The germline gives CDR1 LGHNA, CDR2 YNFKEQ. V trimming: 2 bases; J trimming: 0 bases; junction bases outside the gene matches: 5. The CDR3 is 16 amino acids. CDR3 coding DNA: TGTGCCAGCAGCCAACCCGGACTAGGGAGCACAGATACGCAGTATTTT. Translated, it gives CASSQPGLGSTDTQYF.